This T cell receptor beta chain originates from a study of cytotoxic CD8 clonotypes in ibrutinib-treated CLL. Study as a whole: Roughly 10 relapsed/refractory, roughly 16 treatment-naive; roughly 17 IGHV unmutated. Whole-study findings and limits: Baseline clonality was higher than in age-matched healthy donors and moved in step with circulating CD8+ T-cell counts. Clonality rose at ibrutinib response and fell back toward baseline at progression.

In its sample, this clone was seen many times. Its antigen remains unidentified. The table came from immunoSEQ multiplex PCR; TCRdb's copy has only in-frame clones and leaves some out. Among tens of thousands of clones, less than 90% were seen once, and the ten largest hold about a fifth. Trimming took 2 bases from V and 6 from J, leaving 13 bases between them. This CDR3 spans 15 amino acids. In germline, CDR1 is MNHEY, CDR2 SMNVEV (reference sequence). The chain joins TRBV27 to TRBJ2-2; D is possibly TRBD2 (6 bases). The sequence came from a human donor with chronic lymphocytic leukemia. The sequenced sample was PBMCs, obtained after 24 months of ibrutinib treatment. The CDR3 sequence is CASSLPSTGAGELFF. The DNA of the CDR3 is TGTGCCAGCAGTTTACCTAGCACGGGAGCCGGGGAGCTGTTTTTT.